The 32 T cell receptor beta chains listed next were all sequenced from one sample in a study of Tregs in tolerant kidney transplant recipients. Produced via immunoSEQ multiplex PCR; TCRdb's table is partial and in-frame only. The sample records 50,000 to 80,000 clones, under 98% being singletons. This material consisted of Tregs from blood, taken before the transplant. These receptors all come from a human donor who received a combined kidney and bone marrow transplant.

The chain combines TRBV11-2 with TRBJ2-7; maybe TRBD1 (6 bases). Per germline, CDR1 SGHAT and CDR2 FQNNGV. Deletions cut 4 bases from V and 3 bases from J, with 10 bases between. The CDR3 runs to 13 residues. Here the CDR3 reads CASSYNRDYEQYF. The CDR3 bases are TGTGCCAGCAGCTATAACAGGGACTACGAGCAGTACTTC.

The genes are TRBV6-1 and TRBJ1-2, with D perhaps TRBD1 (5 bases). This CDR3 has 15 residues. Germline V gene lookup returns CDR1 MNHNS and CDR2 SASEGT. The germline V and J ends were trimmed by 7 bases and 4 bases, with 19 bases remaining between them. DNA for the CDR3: TGTGCCAGCACACGCCTCGCAGGGTCAGCCTATGGCTACACCTTC. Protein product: CASTRLAGSAYGYTF.

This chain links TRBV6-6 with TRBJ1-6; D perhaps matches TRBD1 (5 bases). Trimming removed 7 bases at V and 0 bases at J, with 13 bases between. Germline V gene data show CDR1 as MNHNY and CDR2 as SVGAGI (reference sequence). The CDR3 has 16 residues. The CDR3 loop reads CASNLAGGSYNSPLHF. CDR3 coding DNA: TGTGCCAGCAATCTGGCGGGGGGCTCCTATAATTCACCCCTCCACTTT.

The CDR3 DNA reads TGTGCCAGCAGCCTTCGACAGGGACGGGAAAAACTGTTTTTT. Translating it yields CASSLRQGREKLFF. This chain joins TRBV14 and TRBJ1-4; the match to TRBD1 covers 7 bases. The V gene's germline CDR1 is SGHDN and CDR2 FVKESK. The CDR3 totals 14 residues. The ends lost 4 bases at V and 8 bases at J; junction bases unmatched: 7.

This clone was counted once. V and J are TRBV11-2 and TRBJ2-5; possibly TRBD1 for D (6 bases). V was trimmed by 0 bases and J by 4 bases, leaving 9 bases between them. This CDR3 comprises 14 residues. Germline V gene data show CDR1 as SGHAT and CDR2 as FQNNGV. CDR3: CASSLDRTAETQYF. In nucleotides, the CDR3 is TGTGCCAGCAGCTTAGACCGGACAGCAGAGACCCAGTACTTC.

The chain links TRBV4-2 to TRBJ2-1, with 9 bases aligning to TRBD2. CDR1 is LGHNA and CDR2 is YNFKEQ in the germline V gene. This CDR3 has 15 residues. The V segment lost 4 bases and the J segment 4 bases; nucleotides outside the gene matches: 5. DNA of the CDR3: TGTGCCAGCAGCCGTAGCGGGGGCCAATACAATGAGCAGTTCTTC. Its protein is CASSRSGGQYNEQFF.

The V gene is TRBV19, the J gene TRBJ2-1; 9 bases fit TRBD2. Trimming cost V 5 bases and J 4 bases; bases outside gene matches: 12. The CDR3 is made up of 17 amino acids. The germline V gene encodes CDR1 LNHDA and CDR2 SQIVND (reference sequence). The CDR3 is CASSVFMGLAPYNEQFF. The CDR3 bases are TGTGCCAGTAGTGTCTTCATGGGACTAGCCCCTTACAATGAGCAGTTCTTC.

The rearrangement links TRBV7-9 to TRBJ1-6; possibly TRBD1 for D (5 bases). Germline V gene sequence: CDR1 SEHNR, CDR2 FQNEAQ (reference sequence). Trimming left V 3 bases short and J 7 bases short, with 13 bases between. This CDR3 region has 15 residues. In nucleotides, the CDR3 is TGTGCCAGCAGCTTGGGGGGAGGGGTAAATTCACCCCTCCACTTT. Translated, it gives CASSLGGGVNSPLHF.

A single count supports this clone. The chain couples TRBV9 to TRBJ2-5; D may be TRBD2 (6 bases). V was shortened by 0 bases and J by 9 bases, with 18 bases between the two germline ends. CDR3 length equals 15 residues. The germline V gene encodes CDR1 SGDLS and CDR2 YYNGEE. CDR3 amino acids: CASSVDGIGGTPQYF. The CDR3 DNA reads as TGTGCCAGCAGCGTAGACGGGATTGGGGGGACTCCCCAGTACTTC.

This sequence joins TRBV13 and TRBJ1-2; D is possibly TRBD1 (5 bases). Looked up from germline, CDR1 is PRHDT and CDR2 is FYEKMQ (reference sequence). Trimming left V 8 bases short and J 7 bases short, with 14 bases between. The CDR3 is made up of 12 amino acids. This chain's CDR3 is CASRRGWSGYTF. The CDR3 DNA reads TGTGCCAGCCGGCGGGGGTGGTCTGGCTACACCTTC.

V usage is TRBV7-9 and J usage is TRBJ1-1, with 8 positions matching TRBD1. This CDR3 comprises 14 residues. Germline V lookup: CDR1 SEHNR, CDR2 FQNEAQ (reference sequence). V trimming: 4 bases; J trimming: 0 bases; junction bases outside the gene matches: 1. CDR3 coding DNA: TGTGCCAGCAGCTGGACAGGGCTGAACACTGAAGCTTTCTTT. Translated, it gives CASSWTGLNTEAFF.

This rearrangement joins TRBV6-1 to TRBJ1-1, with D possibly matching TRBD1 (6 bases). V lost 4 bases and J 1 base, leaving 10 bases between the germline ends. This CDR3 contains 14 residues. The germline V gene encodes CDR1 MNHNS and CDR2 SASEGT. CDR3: CASSVGGRNTEAFF. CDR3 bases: TGTGCCAGCAGTGTCGGGGGGCGGAACACTGAAGCTTTCTTT.

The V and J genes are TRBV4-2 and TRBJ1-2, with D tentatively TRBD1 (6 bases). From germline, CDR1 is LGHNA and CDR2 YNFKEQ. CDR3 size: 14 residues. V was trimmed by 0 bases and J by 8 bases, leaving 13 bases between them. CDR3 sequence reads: CASSQDNRDKGYTF. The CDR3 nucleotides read TGTGCCAGCAGCCAAGATAACAGGGACAAAGGCTACACCTTC.

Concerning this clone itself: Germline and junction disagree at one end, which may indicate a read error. CDR3 sequence reads: CASSQVSQGFEGYTF. Here the CDR3 DNA reads TGCGCCAGCAGTCAAGTGTCACAGGGATTTGAGGGCTACACCTTC. This rearrangement joins TRBV4-3 to TRBJ1-2; D perhaps matches TRBD1 (6 bases). The germline V gene encodes CDR1 LGHNA and CDR2 YSLEER. The CDR3 consists of 15 residues.

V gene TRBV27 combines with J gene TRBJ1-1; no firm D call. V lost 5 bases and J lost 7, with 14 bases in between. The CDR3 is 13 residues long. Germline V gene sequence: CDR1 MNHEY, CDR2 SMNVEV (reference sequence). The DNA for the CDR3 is TGTGCCAGCAGTGCAAACCCCGGGGTTGAAGCTTTCTTT. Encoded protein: CASSANPGVEAFF.

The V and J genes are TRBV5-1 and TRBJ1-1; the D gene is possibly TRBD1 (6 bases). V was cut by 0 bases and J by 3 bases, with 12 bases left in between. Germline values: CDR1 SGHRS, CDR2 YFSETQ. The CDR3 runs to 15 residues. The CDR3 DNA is TGCGCCAGCAGCTTGGCCTTGCGGGGGCACACTGAAGCTTTCTTT. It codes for CASSLALRGHTEAFF.

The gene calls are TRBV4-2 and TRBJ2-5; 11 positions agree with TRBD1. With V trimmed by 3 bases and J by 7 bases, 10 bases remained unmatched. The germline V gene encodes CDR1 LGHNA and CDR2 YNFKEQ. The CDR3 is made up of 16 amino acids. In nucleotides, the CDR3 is TGTGCCAGCAGCCAGGGTCCCGGGACAGGGGGAGGGACCCAGTACTTC. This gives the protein CASSQGPGTGGGTQYF.

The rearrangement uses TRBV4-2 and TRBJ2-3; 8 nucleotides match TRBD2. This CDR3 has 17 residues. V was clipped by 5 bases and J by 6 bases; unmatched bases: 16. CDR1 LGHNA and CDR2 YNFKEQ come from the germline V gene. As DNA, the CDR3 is TGTGCCAGCAGCAGACCTCTGCCGGGCGGGGGGACGGATACGCAGTATTTT. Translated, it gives CASSRPLPGGGTDTQYF.

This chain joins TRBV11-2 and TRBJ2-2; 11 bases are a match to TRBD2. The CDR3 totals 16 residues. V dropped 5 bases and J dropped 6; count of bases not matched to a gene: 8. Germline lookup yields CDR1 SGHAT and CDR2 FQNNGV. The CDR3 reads CASSRRTSGGAGELFF. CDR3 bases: TGTGCCAGCAGCCGAAGAACTAGCGGGGGTGCCGGGGAGCTGTTTTTT.

The CDR3 reads CASSYSVRDTEAFF. For the CDR3, the DNA is TGTGCCAGTAGTTACTCAGTGAGGGACACTGAAGCTTTCTTT. The chain couples TRBV19 to TRBJ1-1; D gene ambiguous. Trimming shortened V by 5 bases and J by 3 bases, and 13 bases separated the two germline ends. CDR1 is LNHDA and CDR2 is SQIVND in the germline V gene (reference sequence). This CDR3 has 14 residues. The complete variable domain, with remaining parts taken from reference TRBV19 and TRBJ1-1, reads DGGITQSPKYLFRKEGQNVTLSCEQNLNHDAMYWYRQDPGQGLRLIYYSQIVNDFQKGDIAEGYSVSREKKESFPLTVTSAQKNPTAFYLCASSYSVRDTEAFFGQGTRLTVV.

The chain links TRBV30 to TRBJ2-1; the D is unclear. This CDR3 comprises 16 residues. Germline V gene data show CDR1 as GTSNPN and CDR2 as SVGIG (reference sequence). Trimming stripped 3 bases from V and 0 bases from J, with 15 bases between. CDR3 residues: CAWSPLPVASYNEQFF. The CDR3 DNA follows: TGTGCCTGGAGCCCCTTGCCAGTGGCCTCCTACAATGAGCAGTTCTTC.

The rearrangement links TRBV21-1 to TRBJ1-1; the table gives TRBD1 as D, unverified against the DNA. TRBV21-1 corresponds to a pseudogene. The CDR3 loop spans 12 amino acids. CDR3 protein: CAGGRMNTEAFF. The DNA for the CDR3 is TGTGCCGGGGGCAGAATGAACACTGAAGCTTTCTTT.

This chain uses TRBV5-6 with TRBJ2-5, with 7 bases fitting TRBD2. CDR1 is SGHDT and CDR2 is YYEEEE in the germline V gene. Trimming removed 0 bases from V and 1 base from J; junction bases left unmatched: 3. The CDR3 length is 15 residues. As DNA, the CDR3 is TGTGCCAGCAGCTTGGCCCGGGGGGTCCAAGAGACCCAGTACTTC. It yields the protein CASSLARGVQETQYF.

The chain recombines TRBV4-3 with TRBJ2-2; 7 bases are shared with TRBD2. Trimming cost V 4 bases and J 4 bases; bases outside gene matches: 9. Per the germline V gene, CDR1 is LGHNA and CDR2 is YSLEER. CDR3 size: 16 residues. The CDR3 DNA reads TGCGCCAGCAGCCCCGGTTTTAAGCGGGGCACCGGGGAGCTGTTTTTT. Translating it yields CASSPGFKRGTGELFF.

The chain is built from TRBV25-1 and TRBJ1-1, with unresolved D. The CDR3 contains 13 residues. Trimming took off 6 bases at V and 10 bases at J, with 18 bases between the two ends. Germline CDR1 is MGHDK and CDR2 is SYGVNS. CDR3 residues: CASRARNAVIAFF. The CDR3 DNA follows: TGTGCCAGCAGGGCCAGAAACGCAGTCATAGCTTTCTTT. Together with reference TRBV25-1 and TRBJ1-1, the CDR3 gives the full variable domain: EADIYQTPRYLVIGTGKKITLECSQTMGHDKMYWYQQDPGMELHLIHYSYGVNSTEKGDLSSESTVSRIRTEHFPLTLESARPSHTSQYLCASRARNAVIAFFGQGTRLTVV.

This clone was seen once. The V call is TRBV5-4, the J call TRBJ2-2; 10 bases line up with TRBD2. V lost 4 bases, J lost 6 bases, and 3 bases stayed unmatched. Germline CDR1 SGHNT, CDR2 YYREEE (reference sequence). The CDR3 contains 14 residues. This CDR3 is CASSGAGGPGELFF. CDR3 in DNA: TGTGCCAGCAGCGGAGCGGGAGGGCCCGGGGAGCTGTTTTTT.

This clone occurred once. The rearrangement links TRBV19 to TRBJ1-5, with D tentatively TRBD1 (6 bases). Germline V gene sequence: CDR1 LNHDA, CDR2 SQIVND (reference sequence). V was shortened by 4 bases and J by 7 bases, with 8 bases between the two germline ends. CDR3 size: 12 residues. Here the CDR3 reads CASSNRAQPQHF. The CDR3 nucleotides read TGTGCCAGTAGTAACAGGGCCCAGCCCCAGCATTTT. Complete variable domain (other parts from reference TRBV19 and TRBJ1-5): DGGITQSPKYLFRKEGQNVTLSCEQNLNHDAMYWYRQDPGQGLRLIYYSQIVNDFQKGDIAEGYSVSREKKESFPLTVTSAQKNPTAFYLCASSNRAQPQHFGDGTRLSIL.

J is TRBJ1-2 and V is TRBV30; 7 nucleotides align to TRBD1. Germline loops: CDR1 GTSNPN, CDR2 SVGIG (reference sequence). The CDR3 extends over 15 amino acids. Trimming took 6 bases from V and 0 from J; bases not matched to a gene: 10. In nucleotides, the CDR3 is TGTGCCTGCTTGGGACAGAGCTTAACTAACTATGGCTACACCTTC. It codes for CACLGQSLTNYGYTF.

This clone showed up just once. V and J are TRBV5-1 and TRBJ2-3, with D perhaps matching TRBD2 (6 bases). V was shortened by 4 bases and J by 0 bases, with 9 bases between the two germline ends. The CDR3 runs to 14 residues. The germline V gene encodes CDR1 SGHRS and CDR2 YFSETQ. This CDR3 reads CASSGTSSTDTQYF. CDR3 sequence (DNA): TGCGCCAGCAGCGGAACTAGCAGCACAGATACGCAGTATTTT.

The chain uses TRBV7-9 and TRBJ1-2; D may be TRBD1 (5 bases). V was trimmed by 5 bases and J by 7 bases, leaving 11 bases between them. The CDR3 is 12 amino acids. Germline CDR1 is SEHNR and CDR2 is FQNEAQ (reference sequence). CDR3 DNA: TGTGCCAGCAGCATCGGGGGTGGTGGCTACACCTTC. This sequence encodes CASSIGGGGYTF. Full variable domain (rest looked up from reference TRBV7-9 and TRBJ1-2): DTGVSQNPRHKITKRGQNVTFRCDPISEHNRLYWYRQTLGQGPEFLTYFQNEAQLEKSRLLSDRFSAERPKGSFSTLEIQRTEQGDSAMYLCASSIGGGGYTFGSGTRLTVV.

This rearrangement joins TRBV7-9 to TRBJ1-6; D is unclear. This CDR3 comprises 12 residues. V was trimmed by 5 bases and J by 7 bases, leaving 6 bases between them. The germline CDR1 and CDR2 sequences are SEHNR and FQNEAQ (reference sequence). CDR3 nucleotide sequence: TGTGCCAGCAGCGTTCGGAATTCACCCCTCCACTTT. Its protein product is CASSVRNSPLHF.

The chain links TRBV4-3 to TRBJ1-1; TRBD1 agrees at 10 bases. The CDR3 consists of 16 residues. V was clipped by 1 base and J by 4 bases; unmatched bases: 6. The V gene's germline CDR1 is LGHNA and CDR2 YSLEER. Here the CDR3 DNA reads TGCGCCAGCAGCCAAGGGGAGGGACAGGGGACCACTGAAGCTTTCTTT. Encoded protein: CASSQGEGQGTTEAFF.